This T cell receptor beta chain was observed in a study of early T cells in non-severe SARS-CoV-2 infection. V was clipped by 3 bases and J by 0 bases, with 13 bases between them. The CDR3 is made up of 16 amino acids. Germline CDR1 is KGHSH and CDR2 is LQKENI. TCRdb re-derived calls from the 5' RACE reads in MiXCR, one entry per CDR3 protein. This sample yields some 30,000 distinct CDR3 sequences, of which around 5.4% are seen a single time; about 5% belongs to the top ten. This TCR was sampled from an adult who was a healthcare worker with PCR-confirmed SARS-CoV-2 infection or an uninfected control (not recorded which). V and J are TRBV18 and TRBJ2-3; D is perhaps TRBD2 (6 bases). Specimen: whole blood. Here the CDR3 DNA reads TGTGCCAGCTCACCTGCGGGACTCTATAGCACAGATACGCAGTATTTT. Translated: CASSPAGLYSTDTQYF. Using reference TRBV18 and TRBJ2-3 for the parts outside the CDR3, the full variable domain is NAGVMQNPRHLVRRRGQEARLRCSPMKGHSHVYWYRQLPEEGLKFMVYLQKENIIDESGMPKERFSAEFPKEGPSILRIQQVVRGDSAAYFCASSPAGLYSTDTQYFGPGTRLTVL.